This T cell receptor (beta chain) was obtained from a study of OX40 agonist ivuxolimab in advanced cancers. Study at large: Head and neck, renal cell, melanoma or hepatocellular carcinoma were the cancers that dose-escalation patients had. Those enrolled were roughly 80% male, with a mean age of roughly 62 years and ages from about 20 to 90.

The CDR3 loop spans 15 amino acids. Trimming left V 6 bases short and J 3 bases short, with 18 bases between. CDR1 and CDR2 from the germline V gene are MDHEN and SYDVKM. Only in-frame clones appear in the TCRdb table, and some are missing; sequencing was by immunoSEQ multiplex PCR. In the table there are tens of thousands of clones, roughly 91% of which are singletons. The study, taken as a whole, reports: Circulating CD4+ and CD8+ T cells showed clonal expansion by week 6 at 0.1 to 3.0 mg/kg.

The count of this clone is one. What it binds is unknown. This sample comprised CD4+ or CD8+ T cells sorted from blood, obtained in a trial of the OX40 agonist ivuxolimab. The chain uses TRBV28 and TRBJ2-7; D gene ambiguous. The receptor was isolated from an adult with an advanced solid tumor such as melanoma, head and neck, liver or kidney cancer. CDR3 DNA: TGTGCCAGCAGCCAAAGCGATTTGGGCCACTACGAGCAGTACTTC. Encoded protein: CASSQSDLGHYEQYF.